A single sample gave rise to the 27 T cell receptor beta chains below, sequenced in a study of blood T cell repertoires in COVID-19 (TCRdb year 2020). Libraries were prepared through the immunoSEQ multiplex PCR assay. In TCRdb, the immuneACCESS table is reduced to in-frame sequences with V and J assigned. These tables do not hold every clone; where another copy was compared, an unresolved V gene accounts for under half, and the others remain unexplained. The sample table records about 170,000 clones; 85% to 90% of these occur just once. The ten largest clonotypes hold roughly 3.6% of the sample. Material: peripheral blood. The receptors derive from a man younger than 35 with active or convalescent COVID-19.

This chain joins TRBV27 and TRBJ1-4; the D gene is possibly TRBD1 (5 bases). CDR1 is MNHEY, CDR2 SMNVEV, per germline (reference sequence). The CDR3 totals 14 residues. V lost 5 bases to trimming and J lost 4 bases, with 11 bases between them. The CDR3 nucleotides read TGTGCCAGCAGTCAATCCGGGGGTAATGAAAAACTGTTTTTT. Residues: CASSQSGGNEKLFF.

The genes are TRBV27 and TRBJ2-1; 9 nucleotides line up with TRBD2. Per the germline V gene, CDR1 is MNHEY and CDR2 is SMNVEV (reference sequence). With 7 bases clipped from V and 3 bases from J, the junction kept 10 bases outside the gene matches. The length of the CDR3 is 16 residues. CDR3 sequence reads: CASTPLSGRSYNEQFF. The DNA of the CDR3 is TGTGCCAGCACCCCATTGAGCGGGAGGAGCTACAATGAGCAGTTCTTC.

The rearrangement links TRBV25-1 to TRBJ1-1, with 7 bases that match TRBD1. Per germline, CDR1 MGHDK and CDR2 SYGVNS. This CDR3 contains 15 residues. V lost 2 bases and J lost 13; bases outside the gene matches: 16. The CDR3 DNA reads as TGTGCCAGCAGTGAAGGGGTTTGGACAGGCTATAAGCATTTCTTT. Its translation is CASSEGVWTGYKHFF.

This chain joins TRBV3-1 (or the pseudogene TRBV3-2) and TRBJ1-6; a weak D match, TRBD1 (5 bases). The V end lost 0 bases, the J end lost 12 bases, and 12 bases lay between the germline ends. Germline CDR1 LGHDT, CDR2 YNNKEL (reference sequence). There are 14 residues in the CDR3. CDR3 coding DNA: TGTGCCAGCAGCCAAGAGAGGGGCGGGGTACCCCTCCACTTT. It yields the protein CASSQERGGVPLHF.

This chain links TRBV4-2 with TRBJ1-1, with D unresolved. Germline V gene sequence: CDR1 LGHNA, CDR2 YNFKEQ. This CDR3 contains 16 residues. Trimming stripped 0 bases from V and 0 bases from J, with 11 bases between. This CDR3 is CASSQDWASLNTEAFF. CDR3 DNA: TGTGCCAGCAGCCAAGATTGGGCCAGTTTGAACACTGAAGCTTTCTTT.

The chain links TRBV3-1 (or the pseudogene TRBV3-2) to TRBJ2-3; 9 bases match TRBD2. The CDR3 spans 16 residues. CDR1 is LGHDT and CDR2 is YNNKEL in the germline V gene (reference sequence). V was clipped by 0 bases and J by 4 bases; unmatched bases: 5. The chain's CDR3 is CASSQDSGSLSDTQYF. Here the CDR3 DNA reads TGTGCCAGCAGCCAAGATAGCGGGAGTTTGTCAGATACGCAGTATTTT.

The chain is built from TRBV7-3 and TRBJ1-1; D might be TRBD1 (6 bases). V was pared by 5 bases and J by 1 base, with 20 bases between. Germline CDR1 reads SGHTA; CDR2 reads FQGTGA. This CDR3 is 17 amino acids long. The CDR3 loop is CASSPLPGGSGNTEAFF. The CDR3 DNA sequence: TGTGCCAGCAGCCCCCTTCCGGGGGGCAGTGGGAACACTGAAGCTTTCTTT.

V gene TRBV19 combines with J gene TRBJ1-2; D uncertain. This CDR3 region has 14 residues. Trimming pared 7 bases from V and 2 bases from J, leaving 14 bases between. In germline, CDR1 is LNHDA, CDR2 SQIVND (reference sequence). The CDR3 DNA reads as TGTGCCAGTAACAAGGGCGGACTGAACTATGGCTACACCTTC. It codes for CASNKGGLNYGYTF.

This chain uses TRBV20-1 with TRBJ2-5, with D tentatively TRBD2 (5 bases). This CDR3 spans 13 amino acids. The V gene's germline CDR1 is DFQATT and CDR2 SNEGSKA (reference sequence). V was cut by 3 bases and J by 6 bases, with 14 bases left in between. CDR3 residues: CSASSDYGQTQYF. As DNA, the CDR3 is TGCAGTGCTAGTTCCGACTACGGGCAGACCCAGTACTTC.

The chain combines TRBV5-8 with TRBJ2-1; D not certain. The CDR3 length is 12 residues. V lost 5 bases and J lost 1, with 4 bases in between. Germline V lookup: CDR1 SGHTS, CDR2 YDEGEE. CDR3 in DNA: TGTGCCAGCAGACTATCCTACAATGAGCAGTTCTTC. Encoded protein: CASRLSYNEQFF.

The chain couples TRBV4-3 to TRBJ2-1, with D perhaps TRBD1 (6 bases). CDR3 length equals 19 residues. Germline V gene lookup returns CDR1 LGHNA and CDR2 YSLEER. Trimming removed 1 base at V and 4 bases at J, with 23 bases between. CDR3: CASSQVVGARVLPYNEQFF. CDR3 DNA sequence: TGCGCCAGCAGCCAAGTGGTGGGGGCCCGGGTCCTACCATACAATGAGCAGTTCTTC.

J is TRBJ2-3 and V is TRBV7-2; 7 bases map to TRBD2. Germline CDR1 SGHTA, CDR2 FQGNSA. The V gene end was trimmed by 4 bases and the J gene end by 4 bases; junction bases not matched to a gene: 8. The CDR3 runs to 15 residues. CDR3 sequence reads: CASSSRLALADTQYF. The CDR3 coding sequence is TGTGCCAGCAGCTCCCGACTAGCCCTAGCAGATACGCAGTATTTT. Supplemented by reference TRBV7-2 and TRBJ2-3, the full variable domain reads GAGVSQSPSNKVTEKGKDVELRCDPISGHTALYWYRQSLGQGLEFLIYFQGNSAPDKSGLPSDRFSAERTGGSVSTLTIQRTQQEDSAVYLCASSSRLALADTQYFGPGTRLTVL.

The V gene is TRBV27, the J gene TRBJ2-7; weak D call: TRBD2 (6 bases). V was clipped by 6 bases and J by 5 bases, with 17 bases between them. The CDR3 covers 14 residues. CDR1 is MNHEY and CDR2 is SMNVEV in the germline V gene (reference sequence). Written as DNA, the CDR3 is TGTGCCAGCAGGGACGGAGGGGAAGCCAACGAGCAGTACGTC. Protein product: CASRDGGEANEQYV.

CDR3 residues: CATSDRNRAEAFF. In DNA, the CDR3 is TGTGCCACCAGTGACCGAAACAGGGCTGAAGCTTTCTTT. J is TRBJ1-1 and V is TRBV24-1; D perhaps matches TRBD1 (6 bases). Germline-derived CDR1 and CDR2 are KGHDR and SFDVKD. The CDR3 covers 13 residues. The V and J ends lost 4 bases and 6 bases respectively, with 11 bases between them.

V and J are TRBV11-2 and TRBJ2-5; D perhaps matches TRBD2 (6 bases). The germline V gene has CDR1 SGHAT and CDR2 FQNNGV. The CDR3 totals 15 residues. Trimming pared 0 bases from V and 2 bases from J, leaving 10 bases between. CDR3 in amino acids: CASSLEGGRQETQYF. DNA for the CDR3: TGTGCCAGCAGCTTAGAAGGAGGGAGGCAAGAGACCCAGTACTTC.

The V call is TRBV2, the J call TRBJ1-2; D is uncertain. The V end was cut by 6 bases, the J end by 6 bases, with 26 bases between. The germline V gene encodes CDR1 SNHLY and CDR2 FYNNEI. The CDR3 spans 17 residues. The CDR3 DNA follows: TGTGCCAGCAGGGAGTCCCCGGGAGGTCGAGTCCCGCATGGCTACACCTTC. Its protein product is CASRESPGGRVPHGYTF.

This clone was picked up one time. This sequence joins TRBV19 and TRBJ1-1; a weak D match, TRBD1 (5 bases). The germline V and J ends were trimmed by 6 bases and 6 bases, with 14 bases remaining between them. This CDR3 contains 13 residues. Looked up from germline, CDR1 is LNHDA and CDR2 is SQIVND (reference sequence). CDR3 coding DNA: TGTGCCAGTAGATCCTCCCAGGGTCCTGAAGCTTTCTTT. Residues: CASRSSQGPEAFF.

This clone showed up just once. The chain recombines TRBV7-8 with TRBJ1-2; D is possibly TRBD1 (5 bases). From germline, CDR1 is SGHVS and CDR2 FQNEAQ. The CDR3 length is 15 residues. The V end was cut by 5 bases, the J end by 2 bases, with 15 bases between. The CDR3 here is CASSPKQVYNYGYTF. The CDR3 region has the DNA TGTGCCAGCAGCCCTAAACAGGTCTACAACTATGGCTACACCTTC.

The chain combines TRBV19 with TRBJ1-6; 9 bases are shared with TRBD1. In germline, CDR1 is LNHDA, CDR2 SQIVND (reference sequence). This CDR3 is built from 13 residues. J lost 4 bases, V lost 11 bases, and 3 bases had no gene match. The CDR3 here is CAGGQGYNSPLHF. The CDR3 DNA sequence: TGTGCCGGAGGACAGGGGTATAATTCACCCCTCCACTTT.

V gene TRBV7-6 combines with J gene TRBJ2-7, with 8 nucleotides matching TRBD1. The CDR3 totals 14 residues. The germline CDR1 and CDR2 sequences are SGHVS and FNYEAQ. The ends lost 5 bases at V and 5 bases at J; junction bases unmatched: 8. The CDR3, as DNA: TGTGCCAGCAGCGGCGGACAGGGTAGCGACGAGCAGTACTTC. Translation gives CASSGGQGSDEQYF.

The gene calls are TRBV4-1 and TRBJ1-2; D gene ambiguous. Trimming removed 1 base at V and 4 bases at J, with 7 bases between. Germline lookup yields CDR1 MGHRA and CDR2 YSYEKL. There are 13 residues in the CDR3. CDR3 sequence reads: CASSQGPSYGYTF. CDR3 bases: TGCGCCAGCAGCCAAGGTCCCAGCTATGGCTACACCTTC.

This chain uses TRBV2 with TRBJ1-5, with D uncertain. Germline V gene sequence: CDR1 SNHLY, CDR2 FYNNEI. The CDR3 contains 16 residues. V lost 3 bases to trimming and J lost 11 bases, with 23 bases between them. CDR3 loop: CASSEVPPGLIGTQHF. The CDR3 DNA is TGTGCCAGCAGTGAGGTCCCCCCAGGACTAATAGGGACCCAGCATTTT.

The gene calls are TRBV7-2 and TRBJ2-7; D remains unclear. CDR1 and CDR2 from the germline V gene are SGHTA and FQGNSA. V dropped 2 bases and J dropped 0 bases, with 8 bases sitting between them. CDR3 length: 14 residues. The CDR3 DNA sequence: TGTGCCAGCAGCTTAATGGAGTTCTCCTACGAGCAGTACTTC. It encodes CASSLMEFSYEQYF. Complete variable domain (other parts from reference TRBV7-2 and TRBJ2-7): GAGVSQSPSNKVTEKGKDVELRCDPISGHTALYWYRQSLGQGLEFLIYFQGNSAPDKSGLPSDRFSAERTGGSVSTLTIQRTQQEDSAVYLCASSLMEFSYEQYFGPGTRLTVT.

V and J are TRBV25-1 and TRBJ2-3, with unresolved D. Germline loops: CDR1 MGHDK, CDR2 SYGVNS. Trimming removed 1 base from V and 1 base from J, with 9 bases in between. This CDR3 spans 15 amino acids. The CDR3 DNA reads as TGTGCCAGCAGTGAATCTAGGCCGGGCACAGATACGCAGTATTTT. Encoded protein: CASSESRPGTDTQYF.

The chain links TRBV6-5 to TRBJ1-5; D remains ambiguous. CDR3 size: 11 residues. In germline, CDR1 is MNHEY, CDR2 SVGAGI. The V gene lost 6 bases and the J gene lost 6 bases, with 6 bases spanning the gap. This chain's CDR3 is CASRFSQPQHF. The CDR3 bases are TGTGCCAGCAGGTTTAGTCAGCCCCAGCATTTT.

V gene TRBV12-3 or TRBV12-4 combines with J gene TRBJ1-1; D may be TRBD1 (6 bases). Trimming pared 5 bases from V and 7 bases from J, leaving 8 bases between. This CDR3 contains 11 residues. The CDR3 nucleotides are TGTGCCAGCAGTCAACAGGGTGAAGCTTTCTTT. This codes for CASSQQGEAFF.

V usage is TRBV4-3 and J usage is TRBJ2-7; D ambiguous. Germline V gene lookup returns CDR1 LGHNA and CDR2 YSLEER. CDR3 size: 15 residues. Trimming cost V 0 bases and J 6 bases, with 15 bases left between them. This chain's CDR3 is CASSQDMESPVEQYF. The DNA of the CDR3 is TGCGCCAGCAGCCAAGATATGGAGAGCCCCGTCGAGCAGTACTTC.